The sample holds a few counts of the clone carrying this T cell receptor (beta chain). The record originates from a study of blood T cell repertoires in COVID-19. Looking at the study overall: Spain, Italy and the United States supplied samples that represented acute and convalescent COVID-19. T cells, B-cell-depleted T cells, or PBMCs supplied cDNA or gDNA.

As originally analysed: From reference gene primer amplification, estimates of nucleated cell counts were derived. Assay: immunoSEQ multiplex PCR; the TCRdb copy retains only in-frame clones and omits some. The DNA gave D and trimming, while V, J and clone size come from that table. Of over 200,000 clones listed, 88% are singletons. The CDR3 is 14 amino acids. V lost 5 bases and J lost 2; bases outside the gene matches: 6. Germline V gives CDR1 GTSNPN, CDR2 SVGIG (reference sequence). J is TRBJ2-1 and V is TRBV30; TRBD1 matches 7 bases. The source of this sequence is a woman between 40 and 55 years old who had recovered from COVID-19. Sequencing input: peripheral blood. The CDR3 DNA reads TGTGCCTGGGGGAAAGGGGGCCCCTACAATGAGCAGTTCTTC. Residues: CAWGKGGPYNEQFF.